Sequencing of this T cell receptor beta chain was carried out in a study of cytomegalovirus exposure and HLA in healthy donors. As for the study in general: Just over 80% of 398 genotyped donors fell in the Caucasian-associated ancestry cluster. Study-wide results and caveats: An ancestry cluster, one associated with Asian ancestry, reportedly showed fewer N-insertions than the roughly 670-donor mean in a later analysis. Later analysis identified 15,000 to 20,000 TCR beta sequences associated with HLA alleles, using a false discovery rate threshold of 0.05.

In the PCR, 60 Vbeta and 13 Jbeta primers were used. Here immunoSEQ multiplex PCR was the method, and the copy in TCRdb shows in-frame clones only, minus some. The sample shows about 110,000 clones, around two thirds of them seen only once. All the people who gave samples were healthy bone marrow donors. With regard to this clone: What it binds is not known.

This CDR3 region has 13 residues. V lost 1 base and J lost 5, with 11 bases in between. Germline CDR1 GTSNPN, CDR2 SVGIG (reference sequence). This TCR was sampled from a man in his thirties or forties in good health and CMV-seropositive. The chain couples TRBV30 to TRBJ2-5, with a possible D match to TRBD2 (7 bases). Sequenced material: PBMCs. The CDR3 DNA is TGTGCCTGGAGTGACGGCGGGGGCGAGACCCAGTACTTC. Translated, it gives CAWSDGGGETQYF.